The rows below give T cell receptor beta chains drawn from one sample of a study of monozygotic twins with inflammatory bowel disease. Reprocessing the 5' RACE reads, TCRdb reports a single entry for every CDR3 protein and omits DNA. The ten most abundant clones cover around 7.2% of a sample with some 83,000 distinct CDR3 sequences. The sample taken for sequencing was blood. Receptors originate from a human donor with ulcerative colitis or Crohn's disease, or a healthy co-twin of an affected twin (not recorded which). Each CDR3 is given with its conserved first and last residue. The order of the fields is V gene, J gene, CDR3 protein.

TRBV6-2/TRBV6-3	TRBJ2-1	CASSDTNEQFF
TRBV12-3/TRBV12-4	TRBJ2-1	CASSQTSRDEQFF
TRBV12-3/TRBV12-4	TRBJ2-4	CASSPGPFENIQYF
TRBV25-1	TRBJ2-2	CASDGKRGYSAGELFF
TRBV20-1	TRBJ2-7	CSAQRDTGGDPYEQYF
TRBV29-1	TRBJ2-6	CSVRTTSGANVLTF
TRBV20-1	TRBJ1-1	CSARGGQEAFF
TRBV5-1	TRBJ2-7	CASSLDSTSLEQYF
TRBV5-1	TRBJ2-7	CASSWTQGAYEQYF
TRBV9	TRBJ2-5	CASSVLAGDETQYF
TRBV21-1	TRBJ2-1	CASSQGLAGVGRFF
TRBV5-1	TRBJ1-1	CASSLGVSGMNTEAFF
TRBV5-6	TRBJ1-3	CASTDDRGGNTIYF
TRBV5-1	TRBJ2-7	CASSRSPGESSEQYF
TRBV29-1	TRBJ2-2	CSVATGGYTGELFF
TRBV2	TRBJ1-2	CASLLGRHNPNYGYTF
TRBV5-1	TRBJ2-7	CASSDQYEQYF
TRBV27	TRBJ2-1	CASSHGTDNEQFF
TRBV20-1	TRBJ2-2	CSAIVGRTGELFF
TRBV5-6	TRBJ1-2	CASSPRVRDYYGYTF
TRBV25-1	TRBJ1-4	CASTSTGVTNEKLFF
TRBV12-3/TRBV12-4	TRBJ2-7	CASRRTDNEQYF
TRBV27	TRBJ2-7	CASSLSPGRRQYF
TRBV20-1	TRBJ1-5	CSAIPLSRRDNQPQHF
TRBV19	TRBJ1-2	CASRSLKQLYGYTF
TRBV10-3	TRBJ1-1	CAISANGGRTTEAFF